The following is a TCR beta chain sequence with its context. Its antigen is not known. This record comes from a study of OX40 agonist ivuxolimab in advanced cancers. Overall study: Three patients got partial responses; one had hepatocellular carcinoma and two had cutaneous melanoma. Findings and caveats of the study: There were, on average, more expanded clones in CD8+ T cells than in CD4+. Both CD4+ and CD8+ T cell populations in blood had undergone clonal expansion by week 6 at 0.1 to 3.0 mg/kg.

Systemic immunosuppression or a history of autoimmune disease excluded patients. The CDR3 spans 17 residues. V lost 0 bases and J 3 bases, leaving 18 bases between the germline ends. Germline V CDR1 and CDR2: LGHNA, YSLEER. Method: immunoSEQ multiplex PCR; TCRdb's copy keeps in-frame clones and lacks some. This sample has some 60,000 clones, with roughly 86% found just once. This sequence was found in an adult with an advanced solid tumor such as melanoma, head and neck, liver or kidney cancer. This chain connects TRBV4-3 to TRBJ2-7; D remains unclear. The sample was CD4+ or CD8+ T cells sorted from blood, taken in a trial of the OX40 agonist ivuxolimab. In nucleotides, the CDR3 is TGCGCCAGCAGCCAAGATTACAGTGGCTACGAAAACTACGAGCAGTACTTC. It yields the protein CASSQDYSGYENYEQYF.